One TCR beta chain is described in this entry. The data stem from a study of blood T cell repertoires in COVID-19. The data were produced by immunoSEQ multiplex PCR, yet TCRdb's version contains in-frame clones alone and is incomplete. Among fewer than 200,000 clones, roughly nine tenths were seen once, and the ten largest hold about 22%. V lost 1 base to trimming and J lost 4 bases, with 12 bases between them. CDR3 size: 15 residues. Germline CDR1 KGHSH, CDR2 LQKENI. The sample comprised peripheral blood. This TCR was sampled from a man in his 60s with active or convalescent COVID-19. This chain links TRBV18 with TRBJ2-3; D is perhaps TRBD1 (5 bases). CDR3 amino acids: CASSPQTVYADTQYF. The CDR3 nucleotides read TGTGCCAGCTCACCACAGACAGTTTACGCAGATACGCAGTATTTT.